A single sample is the source of the 17 T cell receptor beta chains below, sequenced in a study of T cells in Graves' hyperthyroidism and ophthalmopathy. RNA transcripts gave rise to amplified TCR beta CDR3 regions. RT-PCR in the first round (using the HTBI primer set) targeted the TCR CDR3. One entry per CDR3 protein, called by TCRdb with MiXCR from the multiplex PCR reads. The sample includes under 200,000 distinct CDR3 sequences, just under 9.5% of them seen just once. Sequencing was performed on blood. The receptor set was obtained from a woman aged 18-29 years with Graves' hyperthyroidism that later progressed to Graves' ophthalmopathy.

This clonotype appeared many times. J is TRBJ1-6 and V is TRBV3-1, with D possibly matching TRBD1 (5 bases). Germline V gene lookup returns CDR1 LGHDT and CDR2 YNNKEL (reference sequence). The CDR3 is 16 amino acids. The germline V and J ends were trimmed by 3 bases and 6 bases, with 15 bases remaining between them. CDR3 nucleotides: TGTGCCAGCAGCCAGACCGGGGCCGCATTTAATTCACCCCTCCACTTT. Amino acid sequence: CASSQTGAAFNSPLHF.

This clonotype was counted ten times or more. The rearrangement uses TRBV20-1 and TRBJ1-4; 7 bases agree with TRBD1. The CDR3 is 14 residues long. J was trimmed by 8 bases and V by 6 bases; bases with no gene match: 12. The germline V gene encodes CDR1 DFQATT and CDR2 SNEGSKA (reference sequence). The CDR3 sequence: CSAPRQGFGEKLFF. For the CDR3, the DNA is TGCAGTGCCCCTCGACAGGGTTTTGGAGAAAAACTGTTTTTT.

About this clonotype: A much larger clone is a single base away; this may be a read error. The chain recombines TRBV4-1 with TRBJ1-5; 7 bases fit TRBD1. There are 18 residues in the CDR3. The V segment lost 2 bases and the J segment 6 bases; nucleotides outside the gene matches: 16. The V gene's germline CDR1 is MGHRA and CDR2 YSYEKL. DNA of the CDR3: TGCGCCAGCAGCCAAATGACAGGGAGAAGAGCGTCGGGTCAGCCCCAGCATTTT. Translation gives CASSQMTGRRASGQPQHF.

This clonotype was counted a few times. This chain uses TRBV3-1 with TRBJ2-5, with 8 bases aligning to TRBD1. Germline V lookup: CDR1 LGHDT, CDR2 YNNKEL (reference sequence). The CDR3 has 14 residues. V lost 7 bases and J lost 4; bases outside the gene matches: 8. As DNA, the CDR3 is TGTGCCAGCACCTTGGCAGGGGGCCCAGAGACCCAGTACTTC. Its protein is CASTLAGGPETQYF.

This clonotype was detected ten times or more. The chain joins TRBV2 to TRBJ2-7, with 9 bases lining up with TRBD1. Germline CDR1 is SNHLY and CDR2 is FYNNEI. V shed 6 bases and J 4 bases; nucleotides not matched to a gene: 7. This CDR3 has 14 residues. CDR3 sequence (DNA): TGTGCCAGCAGGTCCACAGGGGGCGAATACGAGCAGTACTTC. Translating it yields CASRSTGGEYEQYF.

CDR3 protein: CASSLTPVPNTGELFF. Here the CDR3 DNA reads TGTGCCAGCAGCCTCACTCCGGTCCCGAACACCGGGGAGCTGTTTTTT. The V and J genes are TRBV5-6 and TRBJ2-2; D gene uncertain. This CDR3 has 16 amino acids. Germline CDR1 and CDR2: SGHDT and YYEEEE. V was trimmed by 4 bases and J by 0 bases, leaving 13 bases between them.

This clonotype was seen a few times. The chain recombines TRBV5-8 with TRBJ2-2, with a tentative D call TRBD2 (7 bases). The CDR3 runs 16 residues. CDR1 is SGHTS and CDR2 is YDEGEE in the germline V gene. Between the trimmed V and J ends, which lost 1 base and 3 bases, there was a span of 13 bases. The CDR3 region has the DNA TGTGCCAGCAGCTTGTACGGGGGGCCCTACACCGGGGAGCTGTTTTTT. This translates into CASSLYGGPYTGELFF.

This clonotype was picked up many times. The chain couples TRBV28 to TRBJ1-5; 9 bases map to TRBD1. CDR3 length equals 15 residues. Germline V gene lookup returns CDR1 MDHEN and CDR2 SYDVKM. J was trimmed by 7 bases and V by 5 bases; bases with no gene match: 9. CDR3 sequence reads: CASSTGQGIGQPQHF. CDR3 nucleotides: TGTGCCAGCAGTACAGGACAGGGGATTGGGCAGCCCCAGCATTTT.

The table lists this clonotype with a few counts. This chain joins TRBV3-1 and TRBJ1-3; 12 bases are shared with TRBD1. The V gene end was trimmed by 4 bases and the J gene end by 4 bases; junction bases not matched to a gene: 5. Germline CDR1 and CDR2: LGHDT and YNNKEL (reference sequence). The CDR3 extends over 16 amino acids. CDR3 nucleotides: TGTGCCAGCAGCCCCCGGGACAGGGGGCTGGGAAACACCATATATTTT. This gives the protein CASSPRDRGLGNTIYF.

This clonotype was seen at least ten times. The chain is built from TRBV20-1 and TRBJ2-1, with D maybe TRBD1 (6 bases). The CDR3 contains 16 residues. Germline-derived CDR1 and CDR2 are DFQATT and SNEGSKA (reference sequence). V gave up 0 bases and J gave up 2 bases, with 14 bases separating them. The CDR3 DNA sequence: TGCAGTGCTAGAGATACACCAGGGGTTGCCTACAATGAGCAGTTCTTC. It encodes CSARDTPGVAYNEQFF.

This clonotype was recorded a few times. This chain joins TRBV20-1 and TRBJ1-3; no clear D. Germline CDR1 and CDR2: DFQATT and SNEGSKA (reference sequence). The CDR3 totals 11 residues. Between the trimmed V and J ends, which lost 3 bases and 2 bases, there was a span of 2 bases. The CDR3 nucleotides read TGCAGTGCTAGCACTGGAAACACCATATATTTT. Translated, it gives CSASTGNTIYF.

This clonotype has only a few counts. CDR3 protein: CSARRSQGPSNTGELFF. The CDR3 DNA reads TGCAGTGCTAGACGATCACAGGGACCTTCGAACACCGGGGAGCTGTTTTTT. The rearrangement uses TRBV20-1 and TRBJ2-2; D perhaps matches TRBD1 (6 bases). The germline gives CDR1 DFQATT, CDR2 SNEGSKA (reference sequence). The CDR3 loop spans 17 amino acids. Between the trimmed V and J ends, which lost 2 bases and 0 bases, there was a span of 16 bases.

This clonotype has at least ten counts. The chain links TRBV7-9 to TRBJ2-5; 9 nucleotides agree with TRBD2. This CDR3 is 15 amino acids long. Per the germline V gene, CDR1 is SEHNR and CDR2 is FQNEAQ (reference sequence). V lost 1 base and J lost 2; bases outside the gene matches: 2. CDR3 in amino acids: CASSLGGRGQETQYF. CDR3 nucleotide sequence: TGTGCCAGCAGCTTAGGCGGGAGGGGACAAGAGACCCAGTACTTC.

V gene TRBV28 combines with J gene TRBJ2-3; TRBD2 matches 9 bases. The CDR3 totals 17 residues. From germline, CDR1 is MDHEN and CDR2 SYDVKM. V lost 3 bases, J lost 5 bases, and 12 bases stayed unmatched. The CDR3 loop is CASSFLAIAGVGDTQYF. DNA for the CDR3: TGTGCCAGCAGTTTTTTAGCCATAGCGGGAGTGGGAGATACGCAGTATTTT.

In this sample, this clonotype turned up a few times. This chain uses TRBV7-6 with TRBJ2-2; D is ambiguous. The germline gives CDR1 SGHVS, CDR2 FNYEAQ. V lost 2 bases and J lost 4, with 11 bases in between. There are 15 residues in the CDR3. The CDR3: CASSLLTRGTGELFF. The CDR3 DNA is TGTGCCAGCAGCTTACTAACCCGAGGCACCGGGGAGCTGTTTTTT.

J is TRBJ2-3 and V is TRBV6-1, with a possible D match to TRBD2 (6 bases). V was clipped by 1 base and J by 3 bases, with 17 bases between them. Germline V gene sequence: CDR1 MNHNS, CDR2 SASEGT. The CDR3 covers 17 residues. CDR3 residues: CASSEGGVGRGTDTQYF. The CDR3 DNA reads as TGTGCCAGCAGTGAAGGAGGGGTCGGGAGAGGTACAGATACGCAGTATTTT.

This clonotype has a count of ten or more. J is TRBJ1-2 and V is TRBV19; unclear D gene. V gave up 7 bases and J gave up 5 bases, with 17 bases separating them. The CDR3 loop spans 14 amino acids. Germline CDR1 reads LNHDA; CDR2 reads SQIVND (reference sequence). CDR3 sequence: CASIWTPGSYGYTF. The CDR3 nucleotides are TGTGCCAGTATCTGGACGCCCGGATCTTATGGCTACACCTTC.